These T cell receptor beta chains were read from a single sample in a study of shared clonotypes between healthy human individuals. Measured with immunoSEQ multiplex PCR; TCRdb has only the in-frame clones, and not every one. Here the sample spans about 710,000 clones, roughly 72% being singletons. Sequenced sample: memory CD4+ T cells sorted from blood. The receptors originated from a woman younger than 45 in good health. Each CDR3 is given with its conserved first and last residue. The D gene is left open where the match is weak. A row's size may be missing; if present it is once, few, many or a size class.

length	V	D	size	J	DNA	CDR3
17	TRBV13	TRBD2	many	TRBJ2-6	TGTGCCAGCAGCTTAGGGGGGAGGGCCTCTGGGGCCAACGTCCTGACTTTC	CASSLGGRASGANVLTF
13	TRBV5-1	-	-	TRBJ2-3	TGCGCCAGCAGCTTGGCCGCTGCAGATACGCAGTATTTT	CASSLAAADTQYF
16	TRBV6-6	TRBD1	-	TRBJ2-7	TGTGCCAGCAGTTCAACCGGGACAGGGACGTACTACGAGCAGTACTTC	CASSSTGTGTYYEQYF
17	TRBV11-3	TRBD2	-	TRBJ2-3	TGTGCCAGCAGCCTAGGCGGACTAGCGGATGACACAGATACGCAGTATTTT	CASSLGGLADDTDTQYF
14	TRBV6-5	-	once	TRBJ2-3	TGTGCCAGCTCAATTAACTACAATCCGGATACGCAGTATTTT	CASSINYNPDTQYF
14	TRBV19	-	once	TRBJ2-2	TGTGCCAGTAGTATGAGAGGGACCCCCGGGGAGCTGTTTTTT	CASSMRGTPGELFF
14	TRBV7-8	-	-	TRBJ1-1	TGTGCCAGCAGCACTAACATGGGGTGGGGTGAAGCTTTCTTT	CASSTNMGWGEAFF
19	TRBV5-1	TRBD2	-	TRBJ2-3	TGCGCCAGCAGCTTGGCACCCTCCGGCTTTAGCGGGAGGACAGATACGCAGTATTTT	CASSLAPSGFSGRTDTQYF
15	TRBV27	-	-	TRBJ2-3	TGTGCCAGCAGTTTCACCGGGACTAGCACAGATACGCAGTATTTT	CASSFTGTSTDTQYF
14	TRBV6-5	-	-	TRBJ1-2	TGTGCCAGCAGTTACTCTGCTACGGGGTATGGCTACACCTTC	CASSYSATGYGYTF
15	TRBV30	TRBD1	-	TRBJ1-5	TGTGCCTGGATTGGGGACAGGGGCGCAAATCAGCCCCAGCATTTT	CAWIGDRGANQPQHF
14	TRBV27	-	few	TRBJ2-2	TGTGCCAGCACCTTTGGGGGGCACACCGGGGAGCTGTTTTTT	CASTFGGHTGELFF
15	TRBV28	-	-	TRBJ2-5	TGTGCCAGCAGCCTCGACACCCTGTACCAAGAGACCCAGTACTTC	CASSLDTLYQETQYF
20	TRBV27	-	-	TRBJ1-5	TGTGCCAGCAGTCCCTCGGGTGGCAGGGCAAAAAAGAATAGCAATCAGCCCCAGCATTTT	CASSPSGGRAKKNSNQPQHF
17	TRBV5-1	-	once	TRBJ2-1	TGCGCCAGCAGCTCTTACACCGAAATAAGGACCTACAATGAGCAGTTCTTC	CASSSYTEIRTYNEQFF
14	TRBV28	-	-	TRBJ1-5	TGTGCCAGCGTCCCTCTCAAGGGATTTCAGCCCCAGCATTTT	CASVPLKGFQPQHF
12	TRBV29-1	-	-	TRBJ1-5	TGCAGCGTTGGGGGGGGCGGAGAGCCCCAGCATTTT	CSVGGGGEPQHF
17	TRBV7-9	-	-	TRBJ2-3	TGTGCCAGCAGCGGGTCTCGAGGAGGGGGCGGCACAGATACGCAGTATTTT	CASSGSRGGGGTDTQYF
16	TRBV15	TRBD2	-	TRBJ2-7	TGTGCCACCAGCAGGGGTGTTAGCGGGAGGGCTTACGAGCAGTACTTC	CATSRGVSGRAYEQYF
14	TRBV6-5	-	many	TRBJ2-3	TGTGCCAGCAGCCGACTGGGGGGCACAGATACGCAGTATTTT	CASSRLGGTDTQYF
14	TRBV5-1	-	-	TRBJ2-5	TGCGCCAGCAGCTTGACAGTAACCCAAGAGACCCAGTACTTC	CASSLTVTQETQYF
14	TRBV11-2	-	-	TRBJ2-7	TGTGCCAGCAGCTTAGACTATACTGCTTACGAGCAGTACTTC	CASSLDYTAYEQYF
14	TRBV4-1	-	-	TRBJ1-3	TGCGCCAGCAGCCAAGTGGGGGCAGGAAACACCATATATTTT	CASSQVGAGNTIYF
15	TRBV5-8	TRBD1	-	TRBJ1-1	TGTGCCAGCACCTGGACAGGGGGCGGGAACACTGAAGCTTTCTTT	CASTWTGGGNTEAFF
19	TRBV5-1	TRBD1	-	TRBJ2-3	TGCGCCAGCAGGGGAATATCGATTAGGACAGGTCCGGGTGTGGATACGCAGTATTTT	CASRGISIRTGPGVDTQYF
14	TRBV19	-	-	TRBJ2-5	TGTGCCAGTAGTCCCCGAGGGGGTGAAGAGACCCAGTACTTC	CASSPRGGEETQYF
15	TRBV18	TRBD2	-	TRBJ2-1	TGTGCCAGCTCACCACCCCTAGCGGGAGAGGATGAGCAGTTCTTC	CASSPPLAGEDEQFF
18	TRBV10-3	TRBD2	-	TRBJ2-1	TGTGCCATCAGTGCGCCTAGCGGGAGTGGGAGCTCCTACAATGAGCAGTTCTTC	CAISAPSGSGSSYNEQFF
12	TRBV28	-	few	TRBJ1-1	TGTGCCAGCCCCTCATCTCACACTGAAGCTTTCTTT	CASPSSHTEAFF
13	TRBV14	-	few	TRBJ1-4	TGTGCCAGCAGCCAGGGGTTATACGAAAAACTGTTTTTT	CASSQGLYEKLFF
16	TRBV14	-	once	TRBJ2-6	TGTGCCAGCAGTAGACATCGCCGCTCTGGGGCCAACGTCCTGACTTTC	CASSRHRRSGANVLTF
14	TRBV6-5	TRBD2	-	TRBJ2-2	TGTGCCAGCAGTGAACTAGCGGACACCGGGGAGCTGTTTTTT	CASSELADTGELFF
15	TRBV29-1	-	once	TRBJ2-1	TGCAGCGTTGATGGGGAGGTGGGTATCTACAATGAGCAGTTCTTC	CSVDGEVGIYNEQFF
16	TRBV19	-	-	TRBJ2-6	TGTGCCAGTAGTATAGCCCTCGGGGTCGGGGCCAACGTCCTGACTTTC	CASSIALGVGANVLTF
14	TRBV28	-	-	TRBJ2-1	TGTGCCAGCAGTCCCCACAAACAGGGTAGTGAGCAGTTCTTC	CASSPHKQGSEQFF
16	TRBV19	TRBD1	-	TRBJ2-3	TGTGCCAGTAGTCCCCCGGGACAGGGTGGGACAGATACGCAGTATTTT	CASSPPGQGGTDTQYF
13	TRBV5-1	-	-	TRBJ1-5	TGCGCCAGCAGCTTGGACGGTAATCAGCCCCAGCATTTT	CASSLDGNQPQHF
15	TRBV27	TRBD1	many	TRBJ2-4	TGTGCCAGCAGTGAGACAGGGGGTTTCTTTGACATTCAGTACTTC	CASSETGGFFDIQYF
11	TRBV28	-	-	TRBJ2-7	TGTGCCAGCAGTTCTAACTACGAGCAGTACTTC	CASSSNYEQYF
13	TRBV2	TRBD2	few	TRBJ2-7	TGTGCCAGCCACGGACTAGCGGGAGGCGAGCAGTACTTC	CASHGLAGGEQYF
12	TRBV6-1	TRBD2	-	TRBJ2-7	TGTGCCAGCGGTTGGCGGGAGGGAAAGCAGTACTTC	CASGWREGKQYF
12	TRBV5-1	-	once	TRBJ2-7	TGCGCCAGCAGCGACGAACCCTACGAGCAGTACTTC	CASSDEPYEQYF
15	TRBV7-2	-	-	TRBJ1-5	TGTGCCAGCAGCTTAGACAGTCTTAGCAATCAGCCCCAGCATTTT	CASSLDSLSNQPQHF
14	TRBV14	-	-	TRBJ2-4	TGTGCCAGCAGCCAAGGGTTCGGTAAAAACATTCAGTACTTC	CASSQGFGKNIQYF
13	TRBV28	-	-	TRBJ1-5	TGTGCCAGCACCCTCTGGGCGGGCAGGCCCCAGCATTTT	CASTLWAGRPQHF
15	TRBV7-2	-	-	TRBJ2-7	TGTGCCAGCAGCTCCGACAGAAAACCGCCCTACGAGCAGTACTTC	CASSSDRKPPYEQYF
12	TRBV6-6	-	-	TRBJ1-1	TGTGCCAGCAGTTATAGTTGGAATGAAGCTTTCTTT	CASSYSWNEAFF
14	TRBV5-3	-	-	TRBJ1-3	TGTGCCAACAGGAGACATATCTCTGGAAACACCATATATTTT	CANRRHISGNTIYF
12	TRBV28	-	-	TRBJ2-7	TGTGCCAGCAGGGAGAGTAGCTACGAGCAGTACTTC	CASRESSYEQYF
16	TRBV18	-	-	TRBJ2-5	TGTGCCAGCTCACCATTCGTCCGCGATGAACAAGAGACCCAGTACTTC	CASSPFVRDEQETQYF
15	TRBV11-2	TRBD2	once	TRBJ2-1	TGTGCCAGCAGCTTAGCTAGCGGCCGAACCCTTGAGCAGTTCTTC	CASSLASGRTLEQFF
15	TRBV4-1	-	-	TRBJ2-7	TGCGCCAGCAGCCACCAAATTGGACAAGACTACGAGCAGTACTTC	CASSHQIGQDYEQYF